The rows below give T cell receptor beta chains drawn from one sample of a study of T cells in localized non-small cell lung cancer. Method: immunoSEQ multiplex PCR; TCRdb's copy keeps in-frame clones and lacks some. The profile shows 90,000 to 95,000 clones, 87% of them singletons. Sequencing used peripheral blood, obtained before any cancer treatment. These receptors came from a man aged 40 to 70 with stage I squamous cell lung carcinoma. CDR3s include the opening cysteine and the closing phenylalanine or tryptophan. D genes are given only for firm matches. A clone size is listed for some rows: how often the clone was seen (once, few, many), or a class if it is expanded.

size: .
J: TRBJ1-5
V: TRBV28
D: .
CDR3: CASSLQQGNNQPQHF
DNA: TGTGCCAGCAGTTTACAACAGGGCAACAATCAGCCCCAGCATTTT

size: .
J: TRBJ2-7
V: TRBV13
D: .
CDR3: CASSLARRDPYEQYF
DNA: TGTGCCAGCAGCTTAGCCAGAAGAGATCCCTACGAGCAGTACTTC

size: .
J: TRBJ1-4
V: TRBV19
D: .
CDR3: CASRLVGGNEKLFF
DNA: TGTGCCAGTAGACTAGTAGGTGGAAATGAAAAACTGTTTTTT

size: .
J: TRBJ1-1
V: TRBV11-3
D: .
CDR3: CASSPGSRRGGTEAFF
DNA: TGTGCCAGCAGCCCAGGGTCTCGGAGGGGTGGTACTGAAGCTTTCTTT

size: .
J: TRBJ1-2
V: TRBV19
D: .
CDR3: CASSIIVRGNYGYTF
DNA: TGTGCCAGTAGTATTATCGTTAGGGGGAACTATGGCTACACCTTC

size: .
J: TRBJ2-3
V: TRBV6-5
D: .
CDR3: CASSLRGVDTDTQYF
DNA: TGTGCCAGCAGTCTAAGGGGGGTGGACACAGATACGCAGTATTTT

size: .
J: TRBJ1-2
V: TRBV5-5
D: .
CDR3: CASSLEGYYGYTF
DNA: TGTGCCAGCAGCTTGGAGGGGTACTATGGCTACACCTTC

size: .
J: TRBJ1-2
V: TRBV25-1
D: .
CDR3: CASRAGQNYGYTF
DNA: TGTGCCAGCAGGGCAGGACAGAACTATGGCTACACCTTC

size: few
J: TRBJ1-2
V: TRBV6-6
D: TRBD1
CDR3: CASRRLQGAGYGYTF
DNA: TGTGCCAGCAGGCGATTACAGGGGGCGGGCTATGGCTACACCTTC

size: .
J: TRBJ1-6
V: TRBV9
D: TRBD1
CDR3: CASSAGTGGAYNSPLHF
DNA: TGTGCCAGCAGCGCCGGGACAGGGGGCGCCTATAATTCACCCCTCCACTTT

size: .
J: TRBJ1-1
V: TRBV7-9
D: .
CDR3: CASGQNTEAFF
DNA: TGTGCCAGCGGGCAGAACACTGAAGCTTTCTTT

size: .
J: TRBJ2-1
V: TRBV7-6
D: .
CDR3: CASSSPGTSNYNEQFF
DNA: TGTGCCAGCAGCTCCCCCGGGACCTCCAACTACAATGAGCAGTTCTTC

size: .
J: TRBJ2-1
V: TRBV23-1
D: .
CDR3: CASSQWCYNEQFF
DNA: TGCGCCAGCAGTCAATGGTGCTACAATGAGCAGTTCTTC

size: few
J: TRBJ1-2
V: TRBV4-1
D: .
CDR3: CASSQDWVPRADYTF
DNA: TGCGCCAGCAGCCAAGATTGGGTACCGAGGGCAGATTACACCTTC

size: .
J: TRBJ2-5
V: TRBV19
D: TRBD1
CDR3: CATQDRVWETQYF
DNA: TGTGCCACCCAGGACAGGGTGTGGGAGACCCAGTACTTC

size: once
J: TRBJ2-4
V: TRBV5-1
D: TRBD2
CDR3: CASSLSWERGNKNIQYF
DNA: TGCGCCAGCAGCTTGAGTTGGGAGCGGGGTAACAAAAACATTCAGTACTTC

size: .
J: TRBJ1-1
V: TRBV19
D: TRBD1
CDR3: CASSPDRAFGTEAFF
DNA: TGTGCCAGTAGCCCGGACAGGGCCTTCGGCACTGAAGCTTTCTTT

size: once
J: TRBJ1-5
V: TRBV15
D: .
CDR3: CATSRDDRYQYQPQHF
DNA: TGTGCCACCAGCAGAGATGACAGGTACCAGTATCAGCCCCAGCATTTT

size: .
J: TRBJ1-2
V: TRBV6-5
D: TRBD1
CDR3: CASSYSGQASGYTF
DNA: TGTGCCAGCAGTTACTCCGGACAGGCGAGCGGCTACACCTTC

size: .
J: TRBJ2-1
V: TRBV4-1
D: TRBD1
CDR3: CASSQERQGFYNEQFF
DNA: TGCGCCAGCAGCCAAGAACGACAGGGCTTTTACAATGAGCAGTTCTTC

size: .
J: TRBJ2-7
V: TRBV2
D: .
CDR3: CASSVAYEQYF
DNA: TGTGCCAGCAGTGTGGCTTACGAGCAGTACTTC

size: .
J: TRBJ1-5
V: TRBV28
D: .
CDR3: CASSRTGNGNQPQHF
DNA: TGTGCCAGCAGCCGTACAGGGAATGGCAATCAGCCCCAGCATTTT

size: medium-sized
J: TRBJ1-4
V: TRBV18
D: TRBD1
CDR3: CASSPRGRGLRKLFF
DNA: TGTGCCAGCTCACCCAGGGGGCGCGGTCTGAGAAAACTGTTTTTT

size: .
J: TRBJ2-3
V: TRBV5-4
D: .
CDR3: CASSPSPAEEADTQYF
DNA: TGTGCCAGCAGCCCCTCTCCCGCAGAAGAGGCAGATACGCAGTATTTT

size: few
J: TRBJ2-1
V: TRBV9
D: .
CDR3: CASSVAQGGYNEQFF
DNA: TGTGCCAGCAGCGTAGCTCAGGGTGGGTACAATGAGCAGTTCTTC

size: .
J: TRBJ1-4
V: TRBV30
D: .
CDR3: CAWSPGTGEKLFF
DNA: TGTGCCTGGAGTCCCGGGACGGGCGAAAAACTGTTTTTT

size: .
J: TRBJ2-3
V: TRBV6-1
D: TRBD2
CDR3: CASSDRGGARGTDTQYF
DNA: TGTGCCAGCAGTGATCGCGGGGGGGCCCGGGGCACAGATACGCAGTATTTT

size: .
J: TRBJ1-4
V: TRBV7-6
D: .
CDR3: CASSLGGRNEKLFF
DNA: TGTGCCAGCAGCTTAGGGGGCCGTAATGAAAAACTGTTTTTT

size: .
J: TRBJ1-4
V: TRBV7-2
D: .
CDR3: CASSSSGTLNEKLFF
DNA: TGTGCCAGCAGCTCCAGTGGGACTCTGAATGAAAAACTGTTTTTT

size: .
J: TRBJ1-3
V: TRBV7-9
D: .
CDR3: CASSIDSIRRNTIYF
DNA: TGTGCCAGCAGCATCGACAGCATTCGGCGAAACACCATATATTTT

size: .
J: TRBJ1-1
V: TRBV15
D: .
CDR3: CATSGGRVGSTEAFF
DNA: TGTGCCACCAGCGGCGGCAGGGTGGGTTCCACTGAAGCTTTCTTT

size: .
J: TRBJ2-5
V: TRBV27
D: .
CDR3: CASSDSRRRGATQYF
DNA: TGTGCCAGCAGTGACTCTCGAAGGAGGGGGGCGACCCAGTACTTC

size: .
J: TRBJ1-2
V: TRBV29-1
D: .
CDR3: CSVAVGDNYGYTF
DNA: TGCAGCGTAGCCGTCGGAGATAACTATGGCTACACCTTC

size: few
J: TRBJ1-1
V: TRBV5-6
D: .
CDR3: CASSLNTEAFF
DNA: TGTGCCAGCAGCCTGAACACTGAAGCTTTCTTT

size: once
J: TRBJ2-7
V: TRBV7-2
D: .
CDR3: CASSFFGEQYF
DNA: TGTGCCAGCAGCTTTTTTGGAGAGCAGTACTTC

size: .
J: TRBJ1-2
V: TRBV9
D: .
CDR3: CASSVRDFMDYGYTF
DNA: TGTGCCAGCAGCGTCAGGGACTTTATGGACTATGGCTACACCTTC

size: .
J: TRBJ2-7
V: TRBV27
D: .
CDR3: CASSFRLDRKVRDAYEQYF
DNA: TGTGCCAGCAGTTTTCGACTCGATCGGAAGGTGAGGGATGCCTACGAGCAGTACTTC

size: .
J: TRBJ1-4
V: TRBV20-1
D: .
CDR3: CAVGTNEKLFF
DNA: TGCGCTGTTGGGACTAATGAAAAACTGTTTTTT

size: .
J: TRBJ1-1
V: TRBV18
D: .
CDR3: CASSFRVNPVGRDTEAFF
DNA: TGTGCCAGCTCCTTCCGAGTCAACCCTGTGGGGAGGGACACTGAAGCTTTCTTT

size: .
J: TRBJ1-1
V: TRBV6-6
D: TRBD1
CDR3: CASSRGQGSDTEAFF
DNA: TGTGCCAGCAGCCGCGGACAGGGCTCGGACACTGAAGCTTTCTTT

size: .
J: TRBJ2-4
V: TRBV30
D: .
CDR3: CAWSAPSLAKNIQYF
DNA: TGTGCCTGGAGTGCTCCTAGCTTAGCCAAAAACATTCAGTACTTC

size: .
J: TRBJ1-1
V: TRBV30
D: .
CDR3: CAWSGRTEAFF
DNA: TGTGCCTGGAGTGGACGGACTGAAGCTTTCTTT

size: .
J: TRBJ2-2
V: TRBV7-2
D: .
CDR3: CASSLQLGIGELFF
DNA: TGTGCCAGCAGCCTCCAACTAGGAATCGGGGAGCTGTTTTTT

size: few
J: TRBJ1-1
V: TRBV10-3
D: .
CDR3: CAISVSGRTTEAFF
DNA: TGTGCCATCAGTGTTTCAGGGCGGACCACTGAAGCTTTCTTT

size: .
J: TRBJ1-6
V: TRBV5-1
D: TRBD1
CDR3: CASSWLGQGAPLHF
DNA: TGCGCCAGCAGCTGGTTGGGACAGGGGGCACCCCTCCACTTT